Listed below are T cell receptor beta chains from one sample, sequenced in a study of PD-L1 blockade in urothelial cancer. Only in-frame clones appear in the TCRdb table, and some are missing; sequencing was by immunoSEQ multiplex PCR. The table shows about 30,000 clones, with about 87% occurring only once. Sequencing used PBMCs, obtained around atezolizumab (anti-PD-L1) treatment. Receptors originate from a man aged 50 to 59 with urothelial cancer. The CDR3 runs from the conserved cysteine through the conserved F or W. The D gene is left open where the match is weak. Some rows have no size entry. The others give once, few or many, or a class for an expanded clone.

d_gene: NA
abundance: NA
v_gene: TRBV19
j_gene: TRBJ2-5
CDR3nt: TGTGCCAGTAGTGCGGACAGAGAGACCCAGTACTTC
CDR3aa: CASSADRETQYF

d_gene: TRBD2
abundance: once
v_gene: TRBV19
j_gene: TRBJ2-7
CDR3nt: TGTGCCAGTAGGGAGCGGGACCGGAGCTCCTACGAGCAGTACTTC
CDR3aa: CASRERDRSSYEQYF

d_gene: TRBD2
abundance: NA
v_gene: TRBV7-4
j_gene: TRBJ2-1
CDR3nt: TGTGCCAGCAGCTTAGACCCTCTACTAGCGGAGCCACCCGACCACGAGTTCTTC
CDR3aa: CASSLDPLLAEPPDHEFF

d_gene: TRBD1
abundance: NA
v_gene: TRBV5-1
j_gene: TRBJ2-7
CDR3nt: TGCGCCAGCAGCTTAGGACAGGTAAACTCCTACGAGCAGTACTTC
CDR3aa: CASSLGQVNSYEQYF

d_gene: NA
abundance: NA
v_gene: TRBV19
j_gene: TRBJ2-5
CDR3nt: TGTGCCAGTAGCTCGTCCGGAGGACGAGAGACCCAGTACTTC
CDR3aa: CASSSSGGRETQYF

d_gene: TRBD2
abundance: NA
v_gene: TRBV5-4
j_gene: TRBJ2-1
CDR3nt: TGTGCCAGCAGCTTGTGGGCTTTTACTAGCGGGAGGGTTATGAATGAGCAGTTCTTC
CDR3aa: CASSLWAFTSGRVMNEQFF

d_gene: NA
abundance: NA
v_gene: TRBV6-6
j_gene: TRBJ1-5
CDR3nt: TGTGCCAGCAGTTACTCGGGTGGGCTTGGGCAGCCCCAGCATTTT
CDR3aa: CASSYSGGLGQPQHF

d_gene: TRBD2
abundance: NA
v_gene: TRBV28
j_gene: TRBJ2-1
CDR3nt: TGTGCCAGCAGTTCGGGACTAGCTGAGCAGTTCTTC
CDR3aa: CASSSGLAEQFF

d_gene: NA
abundance: once
v_gene: TRBV4-3
j_gene: TRBJ1-5
CDR3nt: TGCGCCAGCAGCCAAGATCGGAGCAATCAGCCCCAGCATTTT
CDR3aa: CASSQDRSNQPQHF

d_gene: NA
abundance: NA
v_gene: TRBV6-1
j_gene: TRBJ2-2
CDR3nt: TGTGCCAGCAGTGGGATGAGGGCCGGGGAGCTGTTTTTT
CDR3aa: CASSGMRAGELFF

d_gene: NA
abundance: NA
v_gene: TRBV6-5
j_gene: TRBJ2-7
CDR3nt: TGTGCCAGCAGACTATATACCCGCTCATACGAGCAGTACTTC
CDR3aa: CASRLYTRSYEQYF

d_gene: TRBD1
abundance: NA
v_gene: TRBV7-2
j_gene: TRBJ2-7
CDR3nt: TGTGCCAGCAGCCCTCCCCCGGGACAGAGGGAGCAGTACTTC
CDR3aa: CASSPPPGQREQYF

d_gene: NA
abundance: NA
v_gene: TRBV4-1
j_gene: TRBJ1-6
CDR3nt: TGCGCCAGCACCTCATCGCCAGGGTGGGATTCACCCCTCCACTTT
CDR3aa: CASTSSPGWDSPLHF

d_gene: TRBD2
abundance: NA
v_gene: TRBV9
j_gene: TRBJ2-1
CDR3nt: TGTGCCAGCAGCGTGGGACTAGCGGGGGGGTACGGGCAGTTCTTC
CDR3aa: CASSVGLAGGYGQFF

d_gene: NA
abundance: NA
v_gene: TRBV11-2
j_gene: TRBJ2-2
CDR3nt: TGTGCCAGCAGCGCAGACATTAACACCGGGGAGCTGTTTTTT
CDR3aa: CASSADINTGELFF

d_gene: TRBD1
abundance: few
v_gene: TRBV27
j_gene: TRBJ1-2
CDR3nt: TGTGCCAGCAGTCCCACAGGGGTCTATGGCTACACCTTC
CDR3aa: CASSPTGVYGYTF

d_gene: NA
abundance: NA
v_gene: TRBV6-1
j_gene: TRBJ1-5
CDR3nt: TGTGCCAGCAGTGAACGGCGGTACAATCAGCCCCAGCATTTT
CDR3aa: CASSERRYNQPQHF

d_gene: NA
abundance: NA
v_gene: TRBV29-1
j_gene: TRBJ1-1
CDR3nt: TGCAGCGTTGAAGGACAATCTGGCACTGAAGCTTTCTTT
CDR3aa: CSVEGQSGTEAFF

d_gene: TRBD2
abundance: NA
v_gene: TRBV27
j_gene: TRBJ2-4
CDR3nt: TGTGCCAGCAGCCGACAAACTAGCGGGGGGGCTATTGGCAAAAACATTCAGTACTTC
CDR3aa: CASSRQTSGGAIGKNIQYF

d_gene: NA
abundance: NA
v_gene: TRBV6-1
j_gene: TRBJ2-7
CDR3nt: TGTGCCAGCAGTGAGCCCCGAGCCCCTTACGAGCAGTACTTC
CDR3aa: CASSEPRAPYEQYF

d_gene: NA
abundance: NA
v_gene: TRBV18
j_gene: TRBJ1-2
CDR3nt: TGTGCCAGCTCACCGGACATTAACTATGGCTACACCTTC
CDR3aa: CASSPDINYGYTF

d_gene: NA
abundance: NA
v_gene: TRBV27
j_gene: TRBJ2-7
CDR3nt: TGTGCCAGCAGGAAAGCGGACCGCTACGAGCAGTACTTC
CDR3aa: CASRKADRYEQYF

d_gene: TRBD1
abundance: NA
v_gene: TRBV19
j_gene: TRBJ2-1
CDR3nt: TGTGCCAGTAGTACCGGTACAGGGGGCCGTTACAATGAGCAGTTCTTC
CDR3aa: CASSTGTGGRYNEQFF

d_gene: TRBD1
abundance: NA
v_gene: TRBV6-5
j_gene: TRBJ2-7
CDR3nt: TGTGCCAGCAGTGGCCGGGACAGAAGCTACGAGCAGTACTTC
CDR3aa: CASSGRDRSYEQYF

d_gene: TRBD2
abundance: NA
v_gene: TRBV5-1
j_gene: TRBJ2-2
CDR3nt: TGCGCCAGCAGCTGGGGGGGCACCGGGGAGCTGTTTTTT
CDR3aa: CASSWGGTGELFF

d_gene: NA
abundance: NA
v_gene: TRBV6-6
j_gene: TRBJ2-5
CDR3nt: TGTGCCAGCAGTTACAAACCTCTACAAGAGACCCAGTACTTC
CDR3aa: CASSYKPLQETQYF

d_gene: TRBD1
abundance: once
v_gene: TRBV5-1
j_gene: TRBJ2-3
CDR3nt: TGCGCCAGCTCGAGCCCAGGGACAGGGTCCACAGATACGCAGTATTTT
CDR3aa: CASSSPGTGSTDTQYF

d_gene: TRBD1
abundance: NA
v_gene: TRBV6-5
j_gene: TRBJ1-5
CDR3nt: TGTGCCAGCCGGTCTGGGACAGACCAAAGGCAGCCCCAGCATTTT
CDR3aa: CASRSGTDQRQPQHF

d_gene: NA
abundance: once
v_gene: TRBV7-3
j_gene: TRBJ2-2
CDR3nt: TGTGCCTCGGGACTCTTTTTGAACACCGGGGAGCTGTTTTTT
CDR3aa: CASGLFLNTGELFF

d_gene: NA
abundance: NA
v_gene: TRBV4-1
j_gene: TRBJ1-4
CDR3nt: TGCGCCAGCAGCCAAGGAGCTCGATATGAAAAACTGTTTTTT
CDR3aa: CASSQGARYEKLFF

d_gene: TRBD1
abundance: NA
v_gene: TRBV4-3
j_gene: TRBJ1-4
CDR3nt: TGCGCCAGCAGCCAAGATCTGGGGACAGGGAATGAAAAACTGTTTTTT
CDR3aa: CASSQDLGTGNEKLFF

d_gene: TRBD1
abundance: once
v_gene: TRBV9
j_gene: TRBJ1-2
CDR3nt: TGTGCCAGCAGCGTCGGGCAGGGGGCCTATGGCTACACCTTC
CDR3aa: CASSVGQGAYGYTF

d_gene: TRBD1
abundance: few
v_gene: TRBV7-2
j_gene: TRBJ2-4
CDR3nt: TGTGCCAGCAGCTTGGAGAGACAGGGGGTTACCAAAAACATTCAGTACTTC
CDR3aa: CASSLERQGVTKNIQYF

d_gene: TRBD1
abundance: NA
v_gene: TRBV27
j_gene: TRBJ2-5
CDR3nt: TGTGCCAGCAGTTTATCTGTAGGACAGGGTCAGGAGACCCAGTACTTC
CDR3aa: CASSLSVGQGQETQYF

d_gene: NA
abundance: NA
v_gene: TRBV10-2
j_gene: TRBJ2-7
CDR3nt: TGCGCCAGCAGGAATCTACAGGCCTACGAGCAGTACTTC
CDR3aa: CASRNLQAYEQYF

d_gene: TRBD1
abundance: NA
v_gene: TRBV29-1
j_gene: TRBJ2-2
CDR3nt: TGCAGCGCCGGTGGGACAGGGGACTACGGGGAGCTGTTTTTT
CDR3aa: CSAGGTGDYGELFF

d_gene: NA
abundance: NA
v_gene: TRBV6-5
j_gene: TRBJ1-5
CDR3nt: TGTGCCAGCAGTTACTCGACTGGGTCGAATCAGCCCCAGCATTTT
CDR3aa: CASSYSTGSNQPQHF

d_gene: TRBD2
abundance: NA
v_gene: TRBV19
j_gene: TRBJ2-1
CDR3nt: TGTGCCAGTAGGGCGGGGGGGTATAACTACAATGAGCAGTTCTTC
CDR3aa: CASRAGGYNYNEQFF

d_gene: TRBD1
abundance: NA
v_gene: TRBV5-6
j_gene: TRBJ2-5
CDR3nt: TGTGCCAGCAGCTTGGAGAAAGGGACAGGGTTGGAGACCCAGTACTTC
CDR3aa: CASSLEKGTGLETQYF

d_gene: NA
abundance: once
v_gene: TRBV15
j_gene: TRBJ1-1
CDR3nt: TGTGCCACCAGCAGAGCGGGCACTGAAGCTTTCTTT
CDR3aa: CATSRAGTEAFF

d_gene: NA
abundance: NA
v_gene: TRBV6-6
j_gene: TRBJ1-2
CDR3nt: TGTGCCAGCAGTTACGACACTGGCAAAGATGGCTACACCTTC
CDR3aa: CASSYDTGKDGYTF

d_gene: NA
abundance: NA
v_gene: TRBV5-6
j_gene: TRBJ2-7
CDR3nt: TGTGCCAGCAGCTTGGTAGATAGCTACGAGCAGTACTTC
CDR3aa: CASSLVDSYEQYF

d_gene: NA
abundance: NA
v_gene: TRBV6-6
j_gene: TRBJ1-6
CDR3nt: TGTGCCAGCAGTTACGGGGGGGTGATGAATTCACCCCTCCACTTT
CDR3aa: CASSYGGVMNSPLHF

d_gene: NA
abundance: NA
v_gene: TRBV15
j_gene: TRBJ2-5
CDR3nt: TGTGCCACCAGCAGAGATCCAGCGAGCGGAGAGACCCAGTACTTC
CDR3aa: CATSRDPASGETQYF

d_gene: TRBD1
abundance: NA
v_gene: TRBV7-9
j_gene: TRBJ1-2
CDR3nt: TGTGCCAGCAGCTTTGACAGGGCAGGATATGGCTACACCTTC
CDR3aa: CASSFDRAGYGYTF

d_gene: NA
abundance: once
v_gene: TRBV29-1
j_gene: TRBJ1-3
CDR3nt: TGCAGCGTTGTACTATCGGCCTCTGGAAACACCATATATTTT
CDR3aa: CSVVLSASGNTIYF

d_gene: TRBD1
abundance: NA
v_gene: TRBV19
j_gene: TRBJ1-4
CDR3nt: TGTGCCAGTAGTATCCCCGGACAGGTTAATGAAAAACTGTTTTTT
CDR3aa: CASSIPGQVNEKLFF

d_gene: TRBD1
abundance: few
v_gene: TRBV19
j_gene: TRBJ1-5
CDR3nt: TGTGCCAGTGACAGGGGCAGCAATCAGCCCCAGCATTTT
CDR3aa: CASDRGSNQPQHF

d_gene: NA
abundance: NA
v_gene: TRBV7-6
j_gene: TRBJ2-2
CDR3nt: TGTGCCAGCAACACAGGGTTCACCGGGGAGCTGTTTTTT
CDR3aa: CASNTGFTGELFF

d_gene: NA
abundance: NA
v_gene: TRBV27
j_gene: TRBJ1-4
CDR3nt: TGTGCCAGCAGTTTAGGGACCGGGAGGGAAAAACTGTTTTTT
CDR3aa: CASSLGTGREKLFF

d_gene: TRBD1
abundance: NA
v_gene: TRBV9
j_gene: TRBJ2-2
CDR3nt: TGTGCCAGCAGCGTAGCTGGCCAGGGGGCCGGGGAGCTGTTTTTT
CDR3aa: CASSVAGQGAGELFF

d_gene: TRBD2
abundance: NA
v_gene: TRBV7-9
j_gene: TRBJ2-2
CDR3nt: TGTGCCAGCAGCCTACGGGGGGACACCGGGGAGCTGTTTTTT
CDR3aa: CASSLRGDTGELFF

d_gene: NA
abundance: NA
v_gene: TRBV11-2
j_gene: TRBJ1-1
CDR3nt: TGTGCCAGCAGCTCCAAAACAGGGATGATCACTGAAGCTTTCTTT
CDR3aa: CASSSKTGMITEAFF

d_gene: TRBD2
abundance: NA
v_gene: TRBV18
j_gene: TRBJ2-7
CDR3nt: TGTGCCAGCTCAGCACCTAGCGGGCAAACCCACTACGAGCAGTACTTC
CDR3aa: CASSAPSGQTHYEQYF

d_gene: TRBD1
abundance: NA
v_gene: TRBV30
j_gene: TRBJ1-2
CDR3nt: TGTGCCTGGAGTGGACAGGGTTACGGCTACACCTTC
CDR3aa: CAWSGQGYGYTF

d_gene: TRBD2
abundance: NA
v_gene: TRBV30
j_gene: TRBJ2-7
CDR3nt: TGTGCCTGGAGTGTATATAGGGCTTCGCTTGCGGGAGGAGCCTACGAGCAGTACTTC
CDR3aa: CAWSVYRASLAGGAYEQYF

d_gene: TRBD2
abundance: NA
v_gene: TRBV6-1
j_gene: TRBJ2-2
CDR3nt: TGTGCCAGCAGTGAAAGGGCGGGAGGGAGAACCGGGGAGCTGTTTTTT
CDR3aa: CASSERAGGRTGELFF

d_gene: NA
abundance: NA
v_gene: TRBV5-4
j_gene: TRBJ2-3
CDR3nt: TGTGCCAGCAGCTTTGGTCTAATGGGACTGCACACAGATACGCAGTATTTT
CDR3aa: CASSFGLMGLHTDTQYF

d_gene: TRBD1
abundance: once
v_gene: TRBV29-1
j_gene: TRBJ2-3
CDR3nt: TGCAGCGCAATGACAGGGGGCTTCACAGATACGCAGTATTTT
CDR3aa: CSAMTGGFTDTQYF